Following are 15 T cell receptor beta chains from one sample sequenced in a study of blood T cell repertoires in COVID-19. Measured with immunoSEQ multiplex PCR; TCRdb has only the in-frame clones, and not every one. The sample comprises about 120,000 clones, around four fifths of which are singletons, and approximately 25% rests with the top ten. Sequenced: peripheral blood. The receptors originated from a human donor in a cohort sampled during active COVID-19.

The chain carries TRBV5-1 and TRBJ2-7; TRBD2 aligns across 8 bases. Germline trimming cut 4 bases from V and 7 bases from J; bases unmatched to any gene: 25. This CDR3 comprises 19 residues. The germline V gene has CDR1 SGHRS and CDR2 YFSETQ. CDR3 nucleotides: TGCGCCAGCAGCGCCTATAGCGGGGTTACCAATTATTCCCCGAAGGAGCAGTACTTC. Translated: CASSAYSGVTNYSPKEQYF.

The rearrangement uses TRBV10-3 and TRBJ2-5, with D unclear. The V gene lost 5 bases and the J gene lost 4 bases, with 11 bases spanning the gap. Germline lookup yields CDR1 ENHRY and CDR2 SYGVKD. The CDR3 sequence is 13 residues long. This CDR3 is CAISRTTRETQYF. For the CDR3, the DNA is TGTGCCATCAGTCGAACTACGAGAGAGACCCAGTACTTC.

The gene calls are TRBV7-2 and TRBJ2-3, with no clear D. In germline, CDR1 is SGHTA, CDR2 FQGNSA. With 2 bases removed from V and 8 bases from J, the gap between germline ends came to 11 bases. The length of the CDR3 is 13 residues. Here the CDR3 reads CASSLRVLGTQYF. The CDR3 coding sequence is TGTGCCAGCAGCTTAAGAGTCCTCGGTACGCAGTATTTT.

This clone has a single count. V usage is TRBV10-3 and J usage is TRBJ1-1, with unresolved D. Trimming took 0 bases from V and 8 from J, leaving 13 bases between them. CDR3 length equals 14 residues. The germline gives CDR1 ENHRY, CDR2 SYGVKD. The CDR3: CAISESGREPEAFF. CDR3 sequence (DNA): TGTGCCATCAGTGAGTCAGGCCGGGAGCCGGAAGCTTTCTTT.

The J gene is TRBJ1-4, the V gene TRBV11-2, with D unclear. CDR1 and CDR2 (germline): SGHAT, FQNNGV. CDR3 length: 15 amino acids. V was pared by 4 bases and J by 4 bases, with 13 bases between. CDR3 in DNA: TGTGCCAGCAGCTCCCCTTGGAGAAGTAATGAAAAACTGTTTTTT. Translating it yields CASSSPWRSNEKLFF.

The chain employs TRBV2 and TRBJ1-2, with 7 positions matching TRBD1. The germline V gene has CDR1 SNHLY and CDR2 FYNNEI. The V segment lost 10 bases and the J segment 3 bases; nucleotides outside the gene matches: 8. The CDR3 covers 13 residues. The CDR3 sequence is CATSRGGDYGYTF. The CDR3 region has the DNA TGTGCCACGAGCCGAGGGGGCGACTATGGCTACACCTTC.

The chain is built from TRBV3-1 (or the pseudogene TRBV3-2) and TRBJ1-3; no reliable D call. The CDR3 length is 15 residues. V gave up 2 bases and J gave up 0 bases, with 8 bases separating them. Germline loops: CDR1 LGHDT, CDR2 YNNKEL (reference sequence). CDR3 amino acids: CASSQRGSSGNTIYF. For the CDR3, the DNA is TGTGCCAGCAGCCAACGAGGGAGCTCTGGAAACACCATATATTTT.

The rearrangement links TRBV5-4 to TRBJ2-5; no definite D call. V was clipped by 4 bases and J by 0 bases, with 4 bases between them. CDR1 is SGHNT and CDR2 is YYREEE in the germline V gene (reference sequence). The CDR3 runs 12 residues. DNA for the CDR3: TGTGCCAGCAGCGCGGACCAAGAGACCCAGTACTTC. Protein: CASSADQETQYF.

Here the CDR3 reads CATSDPQETQYF. In DNA form, the CDR3 reads TGTGCCACCAGTGATCCGCAGGAGACCCAGTACTTC. The rearrangement joins TRBV24-1 to TRBJ2-5; D unclear. V was shortened by 3 bases and J by 5 bases, with 6 bases between the two germline ends. The germline V gene has CDR1 KGHDR and CDR2 SFDVKD. CDR3 length: 12 amino acids.

The CDR3 nucleotides read TGTGCCAGCAGTGAATATAAGCAGCGGGGAAAAAACATTCAGTACTTC. Encoded protein: CASSEYKQRGKNIQYF. This chain links TRBV6-1 with TRBJ2-4; 7 bases are a match to TRBD2. The CDR3 is 16 amino acids. V lost 2 bases, J lost 4 bases, and 8 bases stayed unmatched. CDR1 is MNHNS, CDR2 SASEGT, per germline.

The chain is built from TRBV7-3 and TRBJ2-1; 8 nucleotides line up with TRBD2. Germline V CDR1 and CDR2: SGHTA, FQGTGA. V gave up 2 bases and J gave up 6 bases; unmatched junction bases: 6. CDR3 length: 15 amino acids. In DNA, the CDR3 is TGTGCCAGCAGCTTACAGTCTAGCGGGCCCAATGAGCAGTTCTTC. Translating gives CASSLQSSGPNEQFF.

The chain joins TRBV20-1 to TRBJ2-7; possibly TRBD1 for D (6 bases). Trimming cost V 5 bases and J 11 bases, with 16 bases left between them. Germline CDR1 reads DFQATT; CDR2 reads SNEGSKA (reference sequence). This CDR3 is built from 11 residues. The CDR3 protein is CSAGTGTLKYF. The CDR3 bases are TGCAGTGCTGGAACCGGGACACTGAAGTACTTC.

The gene calls are TRBV10-2 and TRBJ1-5, with 8 nucleotides matching TRBD1. CDR3 length equals 13 residues. Trimming at V came to 3 bases and at J to 5 bases, leaving 0 bases not matched to a gene. CDR1 is WSHSY, CDR2 SAAADI, per germline. CDR3 bases: TGCGCCAGCAGTGAACAGGGGGATCAGCCCCAGCATTTT. As protein: CASSEQGDQPQHF.

This chain connects TRBV19 to TRBJ2-7, with D tentatively TRBD1 (6 bases). This CDR3 contains 14 residues. V lost 3 bases to trimming and J lost 2 bases, with 11 bases between them. Germline V gene sequence: CDR1 LNHDA, CDR2 SQIVND (reference sequence). The CDR3: CASSIQTGPYEQYF. As DNA, the CDR3 is TGTGCCAGTAGTATTCAAACAGGGCCCTACGAGCAGTACTTC.

This rearrangement joins TRBV10-3 to TRBJ2-7, with D unresolved. Germline V CDR1 and CDR2: ENHRY, SYGVKD. The CDR3 is 15 amino acids. V lost 4 bases to trimming and J lost 6 bases, with 19 bases between them. The CDR3 DNA sequence: TGTGCCATCAGTGGCACCCTCAACGGGTTCGGCGAGCAGTACTTC. It codes for CAISGTLNGFGEQYF.